A selection of T cell receptor beta chains follows, all from one sample in a study of blood T cell repertoires in COVID-19. Clones were read by immunoSEQ multiplex PCR, and TCRdb kept only the in-frame ones, dropping some. The sample has approximately 250,000 clones; approximately 90% are singletons. Sequencing was performed on PBMCs or T cells enriched from blood (not recorded which). The source of these receptors is a middle-aged man who had been exposed to COVID-19. Each CDR3 is given with its conserved first and last residue. The D gene is left open where the match is weak. Only part of the rows carry a size: once, few, many, or a class if the clone is expanded.

TRBJ2-7,TRBV5-4,once,TRBD2,CASSPSGGRERPGGYEQYF,TGTGCCAGCAGTCCGAGCGGGGGTCGAGAACGTCCCGGGGGTTACGAGCAGTACTTC
TRBJ2-4,TRBV3-1/TRBV3-2,.,.,CASSGRGANIQYF,TGTGCCAGCAGCGGGAGGGGGGCAAACATTCAGTACTTC
TRBJ1-2,TRBV4-1,.,.,CASSQGPLAGYTF,TGCGCCAGCAGCCAAGGACCCCTAGCGGGCTACACCTTC
TRBJ1-2,TRBV5-1,.,TRBD1,CASSLNRGRNYGYTF,TGCGCCAGCAGCTTGAACAGGGGACGTAACTATGGCTACACCTTC
TRBJ2-1,TRBV29-1,.,TRBD2,CSDGTSESHEQFF,TGCAGCGACGGGACTAGCGAAAGTCATGAGCAGTTCTTC
TRBJ2-2,TRBV24-1,.,TRBD1,CATRGQGNTGELFF,TGTGCCACCAGAGGACAGGGCAACACCGGGGAGCTGTTTTTT
TRBJ1-2,TRBV6-5,.,.,CARVGEGGYTF,TGTGCCAGAGTAGGGGAGGGTGGCTACACCTTC
TRBJ1-1,TRBV9,.,.,CASSDDGVNTEAFF,TGTGCCAGCAGCGACGACGGGGTGAACACTGAAGCTTTCTTT
TRBJ1-5,TRBV6-5,few,.,CASSYSTDSWQPQHF,TGTGCCAGCAGTTACTCTACGGACTCATGGCAGCCCCAGCATTTT
TRBJ2-3,TRBV7-7,.,.,CASSLGRGQSTDTQYF,TGTGCTAGCAGCTTAGGGCGCGGGCAAAGCACAGATACGCAGTATTTT
TRBJ1-1,TRBV5-6,.,.,CASSSFSSSKNTEAFF,TGTGCCAGCAGCTCCTTTAGTTCATCTAAGAACACTGAAGCTTTCTTT
TRBJ1-1,TRBV10-3,.,.,CAISGMAEAFF,TGTGCCATCTCAGGGATGGCTGAAGCTTTCTTT
TRBJ1-2,TRBV28,.,TRBD1,CASSLVSRGLYGYTF,TGTGCCAGCAGTTTAGTGTCCAGGGGGCTCTATGGCTACACCTTC
TRBJ2-7,TRBV19,.,TRBD2,CASSIGLFSGDVTYEQYF,TGTGCCAGTAGTATAGGCCTCTTTAGCGGGGACGTGACATACGAGCAGTACTTC
TRBJ1-5,TRBV19,.,.,CASSIEYYQPQHF,TGTGCCAGTAGTATTGAGTATTATCAGCCCCAGCATTTT
TRBJ2-4,TRBV7-8,.,.,CASSPGPDIQYF,TGTGCCAGCAGCCCAGGCCCGGACATTCAGTACTTC
TRBJ2-7,TRBV6-2/TRBV6-3,.,.,CASSFDGSLPYEQYF,TGTGCCAGCAGTTTTGACGGGTCCTTGCCCTACGAGCAGTACTTC
TRBJ2-7,TRBV3-1/TRBV3-2,.,TRBD1,CASSQDLRTGVEGQYF,TGTGCCAGCAGCCAAGATCTTAGGACAGGGGTGGAGGGGCAGTACTTC
TRBJ2-7,TRBV29-1,.,TRBD2,CSVATGRPSLGEQYF,TGCAGCGTTGCAACCGGGAGGCCCTCTCTGGGCGAGCAGTACTTC
TRBJ1-1,TRBV6-5,.,.,CASTYSAGTEAFF,TGTGCCAGCACCTACTCCGCAGGCACTGAAGCTTTCTTT
TRBJ2-7,TRBV15,.,.,CATSRGGPPTYEQYF,TGTGCCACCAGCAGGGGGGGACCACCCACTTACGAGCAGTACTTC
TRBJ2-7,TRBV9,.,.,CASSVASGNSYEQYF,TGTGCCAGCAGCGTAGCGAGCGGAAACTCCTACGAGCAGTACTTC
TRBJ1-6,TRBV3-1/TRBV3-2,once,.,CASSQVGESSPLHF,TGTGCCAGCAGCCAAGTCGGGGAGTCTTCGCCCCTCCACTTT
TRBJ1-1,TRBV2,.,TRBD1,CASSLNRGSGSEAFF,TGTGCCAGCAGCTTAAACAGGGGAAGTGGGTCTGAAGCTTTCTTT
TRBJ2-5,TRBV11-2,.,TRBD2,CASSVRLLAGGAGETQYF,TGTGCCAGCAGCGTCCGACTACTAGCGGGAGGGGCTGGAGAGACCCAGTACTTC
TRBJ1-1,TRBV5-1,.,TRBD1,CASSLRADRGEAFF,TGCGCCAGCAGCTTGAGGGCCGACAGGGGGGAAGCTTTCTTT
TRBJ1-4,TRBV5-1,.,TRBD1,CASSAGQLNEKLFF,TGCGCCAGCAGCGCGGGACAGCTTAATGAAAAACTGTTTTTT
TRBJ2-7,TRBV28,once,TRBD1,CASSSGFTDRDSHEQYF,TGTGCCAGCAGCTCTGGCTTTACCGACCGGGACAGCCACGAGCAGTACTTC
TRBJ2-7,TRBV28,once,TRBD1,CASSLIGTAIYEQYF,TGTGCCAGCAGTTTAATCGGGACAGCGATCTACGAGCAGTACTTC
TRBJ2-7,TRBV5-4,.,TRBD1,CASSLYRDRARDEQYF,TGTGCCAGCAGCCTCTATAGGGACAGGGCTAGAGACGAGCAGTACTTC
TRBJ2-3,TRBV5-1,.,.,CASSPSAGTDTQYF,TGCGCCAGCAGCCCTTCGGCGGGTACAGATACGCAGTATTTT
TRBJ2-1,TRBV6-5,.,TRBD2,CASSRSGRLDEQFF,TGTGCCAGCAGCCGAAGCGGGAGGCTCGATGAGCAGTTCTTC
TRBJ2-3,TRBV5-4,.,.,CASSFVQEGTDTQYF,TGTGCCAGCAGCTTTGTCCAGGAGGGGACAGATACGCAGTATTTT
TRBJ2-2,TRBV5-5,.,.,CASSQMLTDTGELFF,TGTGCCAGCAGCCAAATGTTGACAGACACCGGGGAGCTGTTTTTT
TRBJ2-7,TRBV4-1,.,TRBD2,CASSPLAGGLDEQYF,TGCGCCAGCAGCCCCCTAGCGGGAGGGTTGGACGAGCAGTACTTC
TRBJ2-3,TRBV20-1,.,TRBD2,CSASPRLAGITDTQYF,TGCAGTGCTAGTCCTCGGCTAGCGGGAATCACAGATACGCAGTATTTT
TRBJ1-1,TRBV10-3,.,.,CAISGPGQKNTEAFF,TGTGCCATCAGTGGTCCGGGACAAAAGAACACTGAAGCTTTCTTT
TRBJ2-7,TRBV27,once,.,CASSLLGPGRSYEQYF,TGTGCCAGCAGTTTATTGGGGCCCGGGCGCTCCTACGAGCAGTACTTC
TRBJ1-1,TRBV19,once,TRBD1,CASSLTGGHTEAFF,TGTGCCAGTAGTCTCACAGGGGGGCACACTGAAGCTTTCTTT
TRBJ1-2,TRBV19,.,.,CASSLEYRVLYSDRGYTF,TGTGCCAGTAGTCTAGAATACAGGGTCCTATACAGCGACCGTGGCTACACCTTC
TRBJ2-1,TRBV11-2,.,.,CASSSREISYNEQFF,TGTGCCAGCAGCTCTCGGGAGATCTCCTACAATGAGCAGTTCTTC
TRBJ2-1,TRBV10-3,.,TRBD1,CAISESGGTGSYNEQFF,TGTGCCATCAGTGAGTCCGGAGGGACAGGCTCCTACAATGAGCAGTTCTTC